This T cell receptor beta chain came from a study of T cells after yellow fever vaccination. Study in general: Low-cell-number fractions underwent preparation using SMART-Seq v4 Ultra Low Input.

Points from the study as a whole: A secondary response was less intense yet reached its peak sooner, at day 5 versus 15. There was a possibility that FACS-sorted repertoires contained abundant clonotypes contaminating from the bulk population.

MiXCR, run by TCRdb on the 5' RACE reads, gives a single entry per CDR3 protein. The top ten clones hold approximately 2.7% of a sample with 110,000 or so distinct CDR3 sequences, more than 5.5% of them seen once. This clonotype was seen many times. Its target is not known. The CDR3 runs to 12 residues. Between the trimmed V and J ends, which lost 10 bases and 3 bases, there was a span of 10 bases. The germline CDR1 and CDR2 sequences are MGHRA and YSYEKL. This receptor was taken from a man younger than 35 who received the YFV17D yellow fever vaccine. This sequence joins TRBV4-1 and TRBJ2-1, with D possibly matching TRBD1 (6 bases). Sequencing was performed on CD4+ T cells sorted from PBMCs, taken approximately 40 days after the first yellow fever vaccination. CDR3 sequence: CATGGGYNEQFF. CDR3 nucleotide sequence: TGCGCCACTGGGGGCGGCTACAATGAGCAGTTCTTC.